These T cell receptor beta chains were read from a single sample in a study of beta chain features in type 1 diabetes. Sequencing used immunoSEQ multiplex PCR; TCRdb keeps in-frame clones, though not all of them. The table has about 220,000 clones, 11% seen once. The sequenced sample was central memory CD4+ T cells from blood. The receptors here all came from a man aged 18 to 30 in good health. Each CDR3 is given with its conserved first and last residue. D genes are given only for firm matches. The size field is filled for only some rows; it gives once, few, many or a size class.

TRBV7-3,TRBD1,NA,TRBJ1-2,CASSLEGADYGYTF,TGTGCCAGCAGCTTAGAGGGGGCGGACTATGGCTACACCTTC
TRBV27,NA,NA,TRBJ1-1,CASSLLYGPSTRNTEAFF,TGTGCCAGCAGTTTATTGTACGGTCCTTCGACGAGGAACACTGAAGCTTTCTTT
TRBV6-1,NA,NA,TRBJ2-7,CASSVRVEQYF,TGTGCCAGCAGTGTACGGGTCGAGCAGTACTTC
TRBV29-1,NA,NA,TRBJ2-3,CSALTATDTQYF,TGCAGCGCCCTGACAGCCACAGATACGCAGTATTTT
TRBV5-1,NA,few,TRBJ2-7,CASSLKSPTTTPYEQYF,TGCGCCAGCAGCTTAAAAAGTCCGACGACCACCCCCTACGAGCAGTACTTC
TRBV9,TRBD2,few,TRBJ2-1,CASSISGRVNEQFF,TGTGCCAGCAGCATCAGCGGGAGGGTCAACGAGCAGTTCTTC
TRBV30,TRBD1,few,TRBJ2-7,CAWDRPGTVSYEQYF,TGTGCCTGGGATCGCCCCGGGACAGTCTCCTACGAGCAGTACTTC
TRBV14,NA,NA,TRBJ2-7,CASSPGPSYEQYF,TGTGCCAGCAGCCCTGGACCGTCCTACGAGCAGTACTTC
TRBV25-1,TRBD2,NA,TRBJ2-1,CASSELGTSGTNEQFF,TGTGCCAGCAGTGAATTGGGGACTAGCGGTACCAATGAGCAGTTCTTC
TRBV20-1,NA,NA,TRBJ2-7,CSASRSEQYF,TGCAGTGCTAGTCGGTCCGAGCAGTACTTC
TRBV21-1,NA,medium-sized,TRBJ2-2,CASSKIAEELFF,TGTGCCAGCAGCAAAATCGCGGAGGAGCTGTTTTTT
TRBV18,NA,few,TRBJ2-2,CASSATTTGELFF,TGTGCCAGCTCAGCGACAACAACCGGGGAGCTGTTTTTT
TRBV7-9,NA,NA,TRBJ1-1,CASSSQEGTEAFF,TGTGCCAGCAGCTCACAGGAGGGGACTGAAGCTTTCTTT
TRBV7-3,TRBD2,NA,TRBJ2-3,CASSRSSGADTQYF,TGTGCCAGCAGCCGAAGTAGCGGGGCAGATACGCAGTATTTT
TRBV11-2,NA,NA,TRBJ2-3,CASDSGPGRDTQYF,TGTGCCAGTGACTCGGGGCCGGGACGGGATACGCAGTATTTT
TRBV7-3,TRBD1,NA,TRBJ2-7,CASSQRQGGEQYF,TGTGCCAGCAGCCAAAGACAGGGCGGCGAGCAGTACTTC
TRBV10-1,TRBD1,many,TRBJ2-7,CASSPGQFYEQYF,TGCGCCAGCAGCCCGGGACAGTTCTACGAGCAGTACTTC
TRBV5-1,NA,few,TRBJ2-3,CASSLQSGTDTQYF,TGCGCCAGCAGCTTGCAGTCAGGCACAGATACGCAGTATTTT
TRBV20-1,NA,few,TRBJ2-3,CSASKTDTQYF,TGCAGTGCTAGTAAAACAGATACGCAGTATTTT
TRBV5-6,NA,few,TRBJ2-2,CASSLVGTGELFF,TGTGCCAGCAGCTTGGTTGGCACCGGGGAGCTGTTTTTT
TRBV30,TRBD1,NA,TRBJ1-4,CAWRRSGTDEKLFF,TGTGCCTGGAGACGCTCCGGGACAGATGAAAAACTGTTTTTT
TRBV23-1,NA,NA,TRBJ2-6,CASTPRGGAPGANVLTF,TGCGCCAGCACCCCAAGGGGGGGGGCGCCTGGGGCCAACGTCCTGACTTTC
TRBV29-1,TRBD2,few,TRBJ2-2,CSVERLATTGELFF,TGCAGCGTTGAAAGACTAGCCACGACCGGGGAGCTGTTTTTT
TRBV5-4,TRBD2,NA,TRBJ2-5,CASSPGGGRAQETQYF,TGTGCCAGCAGCCCCGGCGGCGGGAGGGCCCAAGAGACCCAGTACTTC
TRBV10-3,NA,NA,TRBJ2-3,CAISESEYTDTQYF,TGTGCCATCAGTGAGTCTGAGTACACAGATACGCAGTATTTT
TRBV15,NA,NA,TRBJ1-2,CATSRAGKIYGYTF,TGTGCCACCAGCAGGGCAGGGAAGATCTATGGCTACACCTTC
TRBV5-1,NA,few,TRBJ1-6,CASSFEGRGSPLHF,TGCGCCAGCAGCTTTGAGGGGCGGGGTTCACCCCTCCACTTT
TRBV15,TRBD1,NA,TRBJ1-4,CATSRVNQGAPNEKLFF,TGTGCCACCAGCAGAGTCAATCAGGGGGCGCCTAATGAAAAACTGTTTTTT
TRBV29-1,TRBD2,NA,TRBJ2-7,CSVIGLADYEQYF,TGCAGCGTGATAGGACTAGCGGACTACGAGCAGTACTTC
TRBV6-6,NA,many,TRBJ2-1,CASNEQASYNEQFF,TGTGCCAGCAACGAACAGGCCTCCTACAATGAGCAGTTCTTC
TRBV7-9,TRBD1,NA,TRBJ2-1,CASSLRGTGAYNEQFF,TGTGCCAGCAGCTTACGAGGGACAGGGGCGTACAATGAGCAGTTCTTC
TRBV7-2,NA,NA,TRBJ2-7,CASSLTSQGNEQYF,TGTGCCAGCAGCTTAACCTCCCAGGGGAACGAGCAGTACTTC
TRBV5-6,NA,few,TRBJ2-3,CASSLGGSYTDTQYF,TGTGCCAGCAGCTTGGGGGGATCTTACACAGATACGCAGTATTTT
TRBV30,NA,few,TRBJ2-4,CAWSGGYRSGF,TGTGCCTGGAGTGGCGGCTATAGGTCGGGCTTC
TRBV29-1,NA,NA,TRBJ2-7,CSARLGGGSYEQYF,TGCAGTGCCCGGCTGGGTGGCGGCTCCTACGAGCAGTACTTC
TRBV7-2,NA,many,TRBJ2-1,CASSSTYNEQFF,TGTGCCAGCAGCTCGACGTACAATGAGCAGTTCTTC
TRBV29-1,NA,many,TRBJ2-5,CSVDLGMPETQYF,TGCAGCGTTGACTTGGGTATGCCGGAGACCCAGTACTTC
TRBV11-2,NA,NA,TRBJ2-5,CASRGTMVATQYF,TGTGCCAGCAGAGGGACAATGGTCGCGACCCAGTACTTC
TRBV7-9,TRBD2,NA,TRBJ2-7,CASSSILAVSPSLYEQYF,TGTGCCAGCAGCTCGATCCTAGCGGTTAGCCCAAGCCTCTACGAGCAGTACTTC
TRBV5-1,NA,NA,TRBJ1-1,CASSPGHGHTEAFF,TGCGCCAGCAGTCCTGGTCATGGGCACACTGAAGCTTTCTTT
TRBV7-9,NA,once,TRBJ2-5,CASSQDRQQQETQYF,TGTGCCAGCAGCCAAGATAGGCAACAGCAAGAGACCCAGTACTTC
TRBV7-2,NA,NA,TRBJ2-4,CASSLVGLENIQYF,TGTGCCAGCAGCTTAGTAGGCCTCGAAAACATTCAGTACTTC
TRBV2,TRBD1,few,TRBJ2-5,CASTRDREKTQYF,TGTGCCAGCACTCGGGACAGGGAAAAGACCCAGTACTTC
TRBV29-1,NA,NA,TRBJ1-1,CSVVVNENTEAFF,TGCAGCGTTGTAGTTAACGAGAACACTGAAGCTTTCTTT
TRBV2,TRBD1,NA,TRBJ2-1,CASSWDRTNNEQFF,TGTGCCAGCAGTTGGGACAGGACCAACAATGAGCAGTTCTTC
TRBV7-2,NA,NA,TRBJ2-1,CASSLNRFNEQFF,TGTGCCAGCAGCTTAAACAGGTTTAATGAGCAGTTCTTC
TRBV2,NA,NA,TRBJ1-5,CASSVRQEGNQPQHF,TGTGCCAGCAGTGTGAGGCAGGAGGGCAATCAGCCCCAGCATTTT
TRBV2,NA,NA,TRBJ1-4,CASSPTVVSEKLFF,TGTGCCAGCAGCCCGACAGTGGTTTCAGAAAAACTGTTTTTT
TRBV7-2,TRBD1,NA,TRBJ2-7,CASSLAGTGSYEQYF,TGTGCCAGCAGCTTAGCCGGGACAGGGTCCTACGAGCAGTACTTC
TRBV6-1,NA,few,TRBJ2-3,CASSGQWTDTQYF,TGTGCCAGCAGTGGGCAATGGACAGATACGCAGTATTTT
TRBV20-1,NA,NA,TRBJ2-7,CSARGPTEQYF,TGCAGTGCTAGAGGACCCACCGAGCAGTACTTC
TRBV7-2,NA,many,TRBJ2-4,CASSLGLPGSIQYF,TGTGCCAGCAGCTTAGGGCTCCCCGGTAGCATTCAGTACTTC
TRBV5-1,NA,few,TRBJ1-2,CASSLITGGYTF,TGTGCCAGCAGCTTGATCACAGGAGGCTACACCTTC
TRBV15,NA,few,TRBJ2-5,CATSKEPGGKTQYF,TGTGCCACCAGTAAAGAACCCGGCGGGAAGACCCAGTACTTC
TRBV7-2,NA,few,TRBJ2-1,CASSLEGLAYNEQFF,TGTGCCAGCAGCTTAGAGGGATTAGCCTACAATGAGCAGTTCTTC